This T cell receptor beta chain was identified in a study of memory CD4+ T cells and cytomegalovirus serostatus. As for the study in general: This sample comes from healthy Belgian adults, roughly 9 CMV seropositive, roughly 22 seronegative. Points from the study as a whole: A US-trained random forest predicted CMV serostatus with median AUC around 0.9. The CMV-associated TCR signature appears largely within the CD4+ memory repertoire. Each of approximately 63 CMV-associated TCRbeta sequences occurred in one to five individuals.

CDR1 is LGHNA, CDR2 YSLEER, per germline. V was cut by 2 bases and J by 0 bases, with 10 bases left in between. The CDR3 consists of 16 residues. On this clone: Its antigen remains unknown.

Libraries were prepared by immunoSEQ multiplex PCR; TCRdb keeps only in-frame clonotypes and omits some of them. The table shows about 31,000 clones, with about 75% occurring only once. The sort gate was single viable CD3+CD4+CD8-CD45RO+ cells for memory CD4+ T cells. The sequenced sample consisted of memory CD4+ T cells from blood. The clonotype originates from an adult in good health and CMV-seronegative. Some clones in this sample may be carry-over from other donors' samples. The V and J genes are TRBV4-3 and TRBJ2-2; D is unclear. The CDR3 bases are TGCGCCAGCAGCCAACGGGTGGGTGCGAACACCGGGGAGCTGTTTTTT. Encoded protein: CASSQRVGANTGELFF.